The rows below give T cell receptor beta chains drawn from one sample of a study of blood T cell repertoires in COVID-19. The repertoire was sequenced with immunoSEQ multiplex PCR; TCRdb's copy has only in-frame clones and lacks some. The table lists about 59,000 clones, approximately 85% of them singletons. Sample: peripheral blood. The source is a human donor in a cohort sampled during active COVID-19. Both conserved end residues are part of each CDR3. The D gene is left open where the match is weak. Size values are once, few and many counts, or a class for expanded clones, and some rows have none.

j_gene | v_gene | abundance | d_gene | CDR3aa | CDR3nt
TRBJ2-3 | TRBV7-2 | NA | TRBD2 | CASSQQGTRSDTQYF | TGTGCCAGCAGCCAACAAGGGACTAGGTCAGATACGCAGTATTTT
TRBJ2-6 | TRBV18 | NA | NA | CASSPLQGSGANVLTF | TGTGCCAGCTCACCACTTCAGGGGTCTGGGGCCAACGTCCTGACTTTC
TRBJ2-1 | TRBV9 | once | NA | CASHPPVQGVNEQFF | TGTGCCAGCCACCCCCCCGTACAGGGCGTGAATGAGCAGTTCTTC
TRBJ2-4 | TRBV19 | NA | NA | CASKMAVANIQYF | TGTGCCAGTAAGATGGCAGTGGCAAACATTCAGTACTTC
TRBJ2-3 | TRBV6-4 | NA | TRBD2 | CASSEEWGGSTDTQYF | TGTGCCAGCAGTGAGGAGTGGGGGGGGAGCACAGATACGCAGTATTTT
TRBJ2-7 | TRBV5-4 | NA | NA | CASSLEAGRTYEQYF | TGTGCCAGCAGCTTGGAGGCAGGGCGAACCTACGAGCAGTACTTC
TRBJ1-2 | TRBV6-5 | NA | TRBD1 | CASSYSGTVNYGYTF | TGTGCCAGCAGTTACTCGGGGACAGTCAACTATGGCTACACCTTC
TRBJ1-6 | TRBV5-4 | NA | NA | CASSLASGGRSPLHF | TGTGCCAGCAGCTTGGCCTCCGGGGGACGGTCACCCCTCCACTTT
TRBJ2-1 | TRBV5-8 | once | TRBD1 | CASSLGGQDHNEQFF | TGTGCCAGCAGCTTGGGGGGACAGGACCACAATGAGCAGTTCTTC
TRBJ1-6 | TRBV27 | NA | NA | CASSLNRVGNSPLHF | TGTGCCAGCAGTTTAAACAGGGTAGGGAATTCACCCCTCCACTTT
TRBJ2-7 | TRBV7-8 | NA | NA | CASSPLAQASYEQYF | TGTGCCAGCAGCCCCTTGGCGCAGGCCTCCTACGAGCAGTACTTC
TRBJ2-3 | TRBV27 | NA | TRBD1 | CASSLRQGADTQYF | TGTGCCAGCAGTTTAAGACAGGGAGCAGATACGCAGTATTTT
TRBJ1-5 | TRBV6-2/TRBV6-3 | NA | NA | CASSDRRTHYSNQPQHF | TGTGCCAGCAGTGACCGCAGGACACACTATAGCAATCAGCCCCAGCATTTT
TRBJ2-3 | TRBV19 | NA | TRBD2 | CASSMKASGVSTDTQYF | TGTGCCAGTAGTATGAAGGCTAGCGGGGTTAGCACAGATACGCAGTATTTT
TRBJ2-7 | TRBV7-2 | NA | NA | CASSLGYQDQGFYEQYF | TGTGCCAGCAGCTTAGGTTATCAAGACCAGGGGTTTTACGAGCAGTACTTC
TRBJ1-1 | TRBV10-3 | NA | NA | CAISEGGAFSTEAFF | TGTGCCATCAGTGAGGGGGGGGCATTTTCCACTGAAGCTTTCTTT
TRBJ1-1 | TRBV6-5 | NA | NA | CASRRQDSEAFF | TGTGCCAGCAGGCGACAGGATAGTGAAGCTTTCTTT
TRBJ2-3 | TRBV3-1/TRBV3-2 | once | TRBD2 | CASSQQRGGQTDTQYF | TGTGCCAGCAGCCAACAGCGGGGGGGCCAAACAGATACGCAGTATTTT
TRBJ2-2 | TRBV10-2 | NA | NA | CASKASAGRNTGELFF | TGCGCCAGCAAGGCCTCGGCTGGGCGAAACACCGGGGAGCTGTTTTTT
TRBJ2-5 | TRBV5-6 | once | NA | CASSYSGTGETQYF | TGTGCCAGCAGCTATTCCGGGACTGGAGAGACCCAGTACTTC
TRBJ1-2 | TRBV18 | NA | TRBD1 | CASSLRGTDGYTF | TGTGCCAGCTCCCTAAGAGGGACAGATGGCTACACCTTC
TRBJ2-7 | TRBV18 | NA | NA | CASSPTGSYEQYF | TGTGCCAGCTCACCCACGGGAAGCTACGAGCAGTACTTC
TRBJ1-4 | TRBV27 | NA | TRBD1 | CASSLSGTGGGKLFF | TGTGCCAGCAGTTTATCAGGGACAGGGGGCGGAAAACTGTTTTTT
TRBJ1-2 | TRBV19 | NA | NA | CASRHDRTAANYGYTF | TGTGCCAGTAGACACGACCGGACAGCGGCCAACTATGGCTACACCTTC
TRBJ2-7 | TRBV12-3/TRBV12-4 | NA | NA | CASSLGQYEQYF | TGTGCCAGCAGTTTGGGGCAATACGAGCAGTACTTC
TRBJ2-6 | TRBV6-4 | NA | TRBD1 | CASSVTGEGANVLTF | TGTGCCAGCAGTGTTACAGGGGAAGGGGCCAACGTCCTGACTTTC
TRBJ2-3 | TRBV10-3 | NA | TRBD2 | CAISGGGDGWTDTQYF | TGTGCCATCAGTGGTGGGGGGGATGGGTGGACAGATACGCAGTATTTT
TRBJ2-7 | TRBV27 | NA | NA | CASSEEGGALSEQYF | TGTGCCAGCAGTGAGGAGGGGGGGGCCTTGAGCGAGCAGTACTTC
TRBJ2-7 | TRBV11-2 | NA | NA | CASSYNYASPTGLSEQYF | TGTGCCAGCAGCTATAACTACGCGAGCCCGACAGGTTTAAGCGAGCAGTACTTC
TRBJ2-7 | TRBV29-1 | NA | NA | CSVSGWVGSYEQYF | TGCAGCGTGTCAGGGTGGGTTGGTTCGTACGAGCAGTACTTC
TRBJ2-1 | TRBV5-4 | NA | TRBD2 | CASSLSGRAGGEQFF | TGTGCCAGCAGCTTGAGTGGGCGAGCGGGGGGTGAGCAGTTCTTC
TRBJ2-7 | TRBV5-1 | once | TRBD1 | CASSLGQGPYEQYF | TGCGCCAGCAGCTTGGGACAGGGCCCCTACGAGCAGTACTTC
TRBJ1-3 | TRBV6-5 | NA | NA | CASRESSGNTIYF | TGTGCCAGCAGGGAGAGCTCTGGAAACACCATATATTTT
TRBJ1-1 | TRBV19 | NA | TRBD1 | CASSRGQGNTEAFF | TGTGCCAGTAGTAGGGGACAGGGGAACACTGAAGCTTTCTTT
TRBJ2-1 | TRBV7-6 | NA | NA | CASSFEAEHNEQFF | TGTGCCAGCAGCTTTGAAGCCGAACACAATGAGCAGTTCTTC
TRBJ2-1 | TRBV11-2 | NA | TRBD1 | CASSPRTGGEYEQFF | TGTGCCAGCAGCCCCCGGACAGGGGGCGAGTATGAGCAGTTCTTC
TRBJ2-7 | TRBV19 | NA | NA | CASSNYPPYEQYF | TGTGCCAGTAGTAATTATCCCCCCTACGAGCAGTACTTC